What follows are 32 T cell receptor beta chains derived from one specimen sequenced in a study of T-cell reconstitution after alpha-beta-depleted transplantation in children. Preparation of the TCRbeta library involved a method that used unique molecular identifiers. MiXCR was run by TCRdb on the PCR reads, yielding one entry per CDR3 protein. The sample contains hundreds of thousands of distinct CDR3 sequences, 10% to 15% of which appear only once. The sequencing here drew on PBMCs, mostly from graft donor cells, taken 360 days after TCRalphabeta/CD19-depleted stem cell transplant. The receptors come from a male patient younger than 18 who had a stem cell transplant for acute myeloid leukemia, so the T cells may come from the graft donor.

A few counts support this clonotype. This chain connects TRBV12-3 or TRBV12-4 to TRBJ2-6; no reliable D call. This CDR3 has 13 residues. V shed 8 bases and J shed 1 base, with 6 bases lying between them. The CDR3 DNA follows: TGTGCCAGCCGACAATCTGGGGCCAACGTCCTGACTTTC. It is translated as CASRQSGANVLTF.

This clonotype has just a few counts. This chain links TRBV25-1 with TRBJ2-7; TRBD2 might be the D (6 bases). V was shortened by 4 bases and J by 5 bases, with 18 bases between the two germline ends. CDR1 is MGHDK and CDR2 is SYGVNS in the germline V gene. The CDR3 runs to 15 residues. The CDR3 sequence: CASSAGRPSVDEQYF. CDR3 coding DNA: TGTGCCAGCAGTGCTGGCCGCCCTAGCGTAGACGAGCAGTACTTC.

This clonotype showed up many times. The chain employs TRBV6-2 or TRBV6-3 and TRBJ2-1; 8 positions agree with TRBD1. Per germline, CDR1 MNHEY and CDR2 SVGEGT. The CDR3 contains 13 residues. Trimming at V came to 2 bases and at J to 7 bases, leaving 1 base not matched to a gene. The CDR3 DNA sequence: TGTGCCAGCAGTTACAACAGGGGGAATGAGCAGTTCTTC. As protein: CASSYNRGNEQFF.

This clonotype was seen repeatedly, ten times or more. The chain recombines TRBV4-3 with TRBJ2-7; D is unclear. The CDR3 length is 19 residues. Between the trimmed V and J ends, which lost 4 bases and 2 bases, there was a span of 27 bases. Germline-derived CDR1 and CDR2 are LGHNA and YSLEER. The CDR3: CASSLGWGARTLKAYEQYF. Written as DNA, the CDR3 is TGCGCCAGCAGCCTTGGGTGGGGTGCTCGTACCCTGAAGGCCTACGAGCAGTACTTC.

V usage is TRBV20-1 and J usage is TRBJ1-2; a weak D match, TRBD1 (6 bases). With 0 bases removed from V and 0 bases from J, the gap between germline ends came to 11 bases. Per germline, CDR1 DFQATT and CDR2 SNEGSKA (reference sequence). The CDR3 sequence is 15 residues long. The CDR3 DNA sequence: TGCAGTGCTAGAGATTCCAGGACAGCTAACTATGGCTACACCTTC. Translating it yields CSARDSRTANYGYTF.

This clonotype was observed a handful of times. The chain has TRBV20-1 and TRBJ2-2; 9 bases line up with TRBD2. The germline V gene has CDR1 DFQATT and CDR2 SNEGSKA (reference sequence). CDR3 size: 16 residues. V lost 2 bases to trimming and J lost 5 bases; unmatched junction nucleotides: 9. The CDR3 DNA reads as TGCAGTGCTAGAACAGGGCTAGCGGGGCAAACCGGGGAGCTGTTTTTT. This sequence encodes CSARTGLAGQTGELFF.

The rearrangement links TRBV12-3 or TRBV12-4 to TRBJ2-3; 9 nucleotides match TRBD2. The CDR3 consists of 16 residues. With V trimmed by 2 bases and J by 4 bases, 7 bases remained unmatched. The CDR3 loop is CASSLRIAGVSDTQYF. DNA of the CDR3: TGTGCCAGCAGTTTAAGAATAGCGGGAGTATCAGATACGCAGTATTTT.

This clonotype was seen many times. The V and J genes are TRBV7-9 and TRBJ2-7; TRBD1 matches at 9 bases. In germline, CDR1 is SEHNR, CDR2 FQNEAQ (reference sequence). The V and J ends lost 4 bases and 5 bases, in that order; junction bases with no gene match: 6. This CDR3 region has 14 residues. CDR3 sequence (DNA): TGTGCCAGCAGCTCTTACAGGGGGCCCCACGAGCAGTACTTC. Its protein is CASSSYRGPHEQYF.

The CDR3 coding sequence is TGCAGTGCTAGTTCCGGGACGGCTAACTATGGCTACACCTTC. Residues: CSASSGTANYGYTF. The genes are TRBV20-1 and TRBJ1-2, with D possibly TRBD1 on 5 matching bases. Germline V gene data show CDR1 as DFQATT and CDR2 as SNEGSKA (reference sequence). V was cut by 3 bases and J by 0 bases, with 11 bases left in between. The CDR3 sequence is 14 residues long.

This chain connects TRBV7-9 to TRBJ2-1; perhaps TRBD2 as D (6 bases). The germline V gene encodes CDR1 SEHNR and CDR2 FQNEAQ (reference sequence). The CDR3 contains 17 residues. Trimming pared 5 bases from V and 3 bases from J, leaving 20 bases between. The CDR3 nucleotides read TGTGCCAGCAGCGCCCCCCTCCAGGGCGGGATCTACAATGAGCAGTTCTTC. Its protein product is CASSAPLQGGIYNEQFF.

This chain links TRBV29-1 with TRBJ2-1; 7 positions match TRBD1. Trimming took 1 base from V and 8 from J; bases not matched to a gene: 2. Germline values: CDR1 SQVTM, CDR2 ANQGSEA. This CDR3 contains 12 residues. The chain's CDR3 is CSVEGRGYEQFF. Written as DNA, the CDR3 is TGCAGCGTTGAAGGCAGGGGGTATGAGCAGTTCTTC.

In DNA form, the CDR3 reads TGTGCCAGCAGTTACTCCTGGGGATCTAGCACAGATACGCAGTATTTT. Residues: CASSYSWGSSTDTQYF. V gene TRBV6-5 combines with J gene TRBJ2-3; D gene ambiguous. This CDR3 is 16 amino acids long. The germline V gene encodes CDR1 MNHEY and CDR2 SVGAGI. Trimming shortened V by 0 bases and J by 0 bases, and 10 bases separated the two germline ends.

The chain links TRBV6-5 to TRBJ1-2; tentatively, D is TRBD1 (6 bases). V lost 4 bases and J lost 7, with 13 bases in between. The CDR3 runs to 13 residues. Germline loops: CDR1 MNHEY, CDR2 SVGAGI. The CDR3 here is CASSFAGGAGYTF. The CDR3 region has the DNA TGTGCCAGCAGTTTTGCGGGGGGCGCTGGCTACACCTTC.

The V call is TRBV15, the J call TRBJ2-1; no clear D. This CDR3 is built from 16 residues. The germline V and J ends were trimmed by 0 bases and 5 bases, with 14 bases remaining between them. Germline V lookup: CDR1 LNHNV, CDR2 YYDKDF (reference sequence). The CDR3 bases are TGTGCCACCAGCAGAGATTTTCGGCAGAAGGACAATGAGCAGTTCTTC. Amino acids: CATSRDFRQKDNEQFF.

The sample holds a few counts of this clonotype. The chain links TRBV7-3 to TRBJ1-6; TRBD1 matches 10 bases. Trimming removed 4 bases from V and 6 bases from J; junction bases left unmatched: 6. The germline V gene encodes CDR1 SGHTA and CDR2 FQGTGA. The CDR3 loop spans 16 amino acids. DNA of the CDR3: TGTGCCAGCAGCTCCCGGGACAGGGGTGGTAATTCACCCCTCCACTTT. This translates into CASSSRDRGGNSPLHF.

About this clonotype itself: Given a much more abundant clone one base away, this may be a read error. In DNA, the CDR3 is TGCAGTGCCATAAAGCCCCCGGGCTCCTACAATGGGCAGTTCTTC. This gives the protein CSAIKPPGSYNGQFF. This chain connects TRBV20-1 to TRBJ2-1; no clear D. The V gene's germline CDR1 is DFQATT and CDR2 SNEGSKA (reference sequence). This CDR3 region has 15 residues.

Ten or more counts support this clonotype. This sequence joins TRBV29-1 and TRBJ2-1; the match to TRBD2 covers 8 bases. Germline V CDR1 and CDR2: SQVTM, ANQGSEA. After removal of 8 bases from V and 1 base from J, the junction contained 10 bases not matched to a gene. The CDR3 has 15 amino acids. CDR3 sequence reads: CSFMWAGGSYNEQFF. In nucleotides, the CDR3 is TGCAGCTTCATGTGGGCGGGAGGATCCTACAATGAGCAGTTCTTC.

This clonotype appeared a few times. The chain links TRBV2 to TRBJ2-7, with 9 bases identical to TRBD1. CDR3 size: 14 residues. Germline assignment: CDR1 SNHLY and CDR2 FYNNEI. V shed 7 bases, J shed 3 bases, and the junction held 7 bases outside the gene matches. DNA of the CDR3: TGTGCCAGCAACCTCGACAGGGGGAGCTACGAGCAGTACTTC. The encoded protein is CASNLDRGSYEQYF.

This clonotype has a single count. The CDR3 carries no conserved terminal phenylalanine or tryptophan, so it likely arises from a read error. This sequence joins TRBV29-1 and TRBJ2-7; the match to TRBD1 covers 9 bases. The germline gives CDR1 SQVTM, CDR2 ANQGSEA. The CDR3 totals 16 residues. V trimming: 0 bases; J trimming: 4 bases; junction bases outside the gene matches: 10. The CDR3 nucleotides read TGCAGCGTTGAAGATCGGTCCGGGACAGGGCGGTACGAGCAGTACTAC. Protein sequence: CSVEDRSGTGRYEQYY.

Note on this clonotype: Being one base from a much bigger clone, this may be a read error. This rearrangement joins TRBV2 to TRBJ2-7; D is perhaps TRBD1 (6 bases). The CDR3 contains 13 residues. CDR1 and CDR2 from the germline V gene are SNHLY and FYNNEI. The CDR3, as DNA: TGTGCCTGCAGTGAACAGGGAGTCAACGAGCAGTACTTC. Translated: CACSEQGVNEQYF.

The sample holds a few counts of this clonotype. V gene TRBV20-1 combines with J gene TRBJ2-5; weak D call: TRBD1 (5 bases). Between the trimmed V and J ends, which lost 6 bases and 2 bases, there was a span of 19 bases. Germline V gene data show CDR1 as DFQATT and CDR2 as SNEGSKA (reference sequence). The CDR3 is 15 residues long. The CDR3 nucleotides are TGCAGTGCCCTGAAAAAATGGACACCTCAAGAGACCCAGTACTTC. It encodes CSALKKWTPQETQYF.

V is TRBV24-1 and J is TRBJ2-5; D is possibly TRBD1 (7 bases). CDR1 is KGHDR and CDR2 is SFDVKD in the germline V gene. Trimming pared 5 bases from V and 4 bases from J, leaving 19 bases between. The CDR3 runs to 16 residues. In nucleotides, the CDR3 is TGTGCCACCAGTGCCACCCCAGGGGGGAAGGGAGAGACCCAGTACTTC. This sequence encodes CATSATPGGKGETQYF.

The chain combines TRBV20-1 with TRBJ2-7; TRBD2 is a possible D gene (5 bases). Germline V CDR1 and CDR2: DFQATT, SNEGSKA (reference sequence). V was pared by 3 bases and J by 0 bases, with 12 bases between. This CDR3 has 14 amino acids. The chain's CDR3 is CSARMDWSSYEQYF. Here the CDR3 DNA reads TGCAGTGCTAGGATGGACTGGAGCTCCTACGAGCAGTACTTC.

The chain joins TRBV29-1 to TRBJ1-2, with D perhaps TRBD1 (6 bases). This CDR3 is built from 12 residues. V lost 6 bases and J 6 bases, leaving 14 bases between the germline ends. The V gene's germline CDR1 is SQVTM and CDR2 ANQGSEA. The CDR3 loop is CSVRDKENGYTF. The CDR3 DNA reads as TGCAGCGTCCGGGACAAAGAGAATGGCTACACCTTC.

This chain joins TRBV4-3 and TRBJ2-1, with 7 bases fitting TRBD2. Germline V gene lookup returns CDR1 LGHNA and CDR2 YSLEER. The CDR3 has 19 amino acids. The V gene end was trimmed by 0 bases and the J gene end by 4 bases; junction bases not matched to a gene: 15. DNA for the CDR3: TGCGCCAGCAGCCAAGAAACGGCGGGAGCCGCGAACCTTTACAATGAGCAGTTCTTC. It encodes CASSQETAGAANLYNEQFF.

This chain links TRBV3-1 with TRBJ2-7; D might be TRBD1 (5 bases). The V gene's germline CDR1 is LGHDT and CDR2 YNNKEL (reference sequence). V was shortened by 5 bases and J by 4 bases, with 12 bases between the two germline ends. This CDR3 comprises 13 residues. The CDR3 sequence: CASSINRNYEQYF. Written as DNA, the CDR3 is TGTGCCAGCAGCATAAACAGGAATTACGAGCAGTACTTC.

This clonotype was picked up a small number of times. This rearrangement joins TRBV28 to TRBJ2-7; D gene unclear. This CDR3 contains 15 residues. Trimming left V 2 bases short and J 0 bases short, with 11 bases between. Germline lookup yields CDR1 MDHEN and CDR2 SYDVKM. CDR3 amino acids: CASSLPRHHSYEQYF. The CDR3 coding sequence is TGTGCCAGCAGTTTACCGCGCCACCACTCCTACGAGCAGTACTTC.

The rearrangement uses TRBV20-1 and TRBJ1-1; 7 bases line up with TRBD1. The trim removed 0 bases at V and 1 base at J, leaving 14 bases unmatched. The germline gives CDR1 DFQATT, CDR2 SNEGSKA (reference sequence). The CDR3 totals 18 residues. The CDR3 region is CSARDDWHVAGGNTEAFF. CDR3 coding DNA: TGCAGTGCTAGAGATGACTGGCACGTCGCAGGGGGGAACACTGAAGCTTTCTTT.

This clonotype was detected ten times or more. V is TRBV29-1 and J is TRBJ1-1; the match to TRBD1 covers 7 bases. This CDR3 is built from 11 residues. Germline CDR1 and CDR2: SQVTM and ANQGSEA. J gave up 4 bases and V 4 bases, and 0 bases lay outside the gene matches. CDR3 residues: CSVGQGTEAFF. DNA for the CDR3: TGCAGCGTTGGACAGGGCACTGAAGCTTTCTTT.

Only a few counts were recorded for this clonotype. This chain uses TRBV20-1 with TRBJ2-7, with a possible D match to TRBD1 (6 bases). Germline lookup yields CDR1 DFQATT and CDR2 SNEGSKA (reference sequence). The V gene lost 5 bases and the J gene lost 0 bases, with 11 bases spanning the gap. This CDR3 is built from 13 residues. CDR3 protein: CSASWDTSYEQYF. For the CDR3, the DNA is TGCAGTGCTTCCTGGGACACCTCCTACGAGCAGTACTTC.

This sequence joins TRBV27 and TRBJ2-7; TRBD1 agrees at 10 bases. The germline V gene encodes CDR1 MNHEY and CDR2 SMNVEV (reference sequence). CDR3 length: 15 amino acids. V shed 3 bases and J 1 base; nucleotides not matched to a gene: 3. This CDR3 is CASSFLGQGSYEQYF. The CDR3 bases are TGTGCCAGCAGTTTCCTGGGACAGGGGTCCTACGAGCAGTACTTC.

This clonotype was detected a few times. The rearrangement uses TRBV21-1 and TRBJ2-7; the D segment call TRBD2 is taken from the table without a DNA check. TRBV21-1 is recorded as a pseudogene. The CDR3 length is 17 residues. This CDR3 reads CASSKSPSEARNYEQYF. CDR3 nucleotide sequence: TGTGCCAGCAGCAAATCCCCGAGTGAGGCTAGGAACTACGAGCAGTACTTC.